Sequencing of this TCR beta chain was carried out in a study of shared clonotypes between healthy human individuals. About the study: Per-donor plates numbered three CD4 naive, three CD4 memory, two CD8 naive and one CD8 memory. Findings and caveats of the study: Some naive CD4 clonotypes, around 5%, turned up in common across four donors.

CDR3 length: 15 residues. Germline CDR1 and CDR2: SQVTM and ANQGSEA. V lost 0 bases to trimming and J lost 10 bases; unmatched junction nucleotides: 8. Naive CD8 populations comprised CD45RO-negative cells positively selected for CCR7, excluding terminally differentiated effector memory CD45RA+ cells. Data came from immunoSEQ multiplex PCR; TCRdb stores just in-frame clones and leaves some out. The repertoire has some 2.1 million clones, roughly 94% of them found once; the top ten carry more than 0.95%. The sample holds one count of this clone. The antigen is not known. This receptor was obtained from a man aged 18 to 29 in good health. Sequencing used naive CD8+ T cells sorted from blood. The chain recombines TRBV29-1 with TRBJ2-1; TRBD2 aligns across 11 bases. In DNA, the CDR3 is TGCAGCGTTGAAGATTCGGCTAGCGGGGGGCGCGAGCAGTTCTTC. The encoded protein is CSVEDSASGGREQFF.